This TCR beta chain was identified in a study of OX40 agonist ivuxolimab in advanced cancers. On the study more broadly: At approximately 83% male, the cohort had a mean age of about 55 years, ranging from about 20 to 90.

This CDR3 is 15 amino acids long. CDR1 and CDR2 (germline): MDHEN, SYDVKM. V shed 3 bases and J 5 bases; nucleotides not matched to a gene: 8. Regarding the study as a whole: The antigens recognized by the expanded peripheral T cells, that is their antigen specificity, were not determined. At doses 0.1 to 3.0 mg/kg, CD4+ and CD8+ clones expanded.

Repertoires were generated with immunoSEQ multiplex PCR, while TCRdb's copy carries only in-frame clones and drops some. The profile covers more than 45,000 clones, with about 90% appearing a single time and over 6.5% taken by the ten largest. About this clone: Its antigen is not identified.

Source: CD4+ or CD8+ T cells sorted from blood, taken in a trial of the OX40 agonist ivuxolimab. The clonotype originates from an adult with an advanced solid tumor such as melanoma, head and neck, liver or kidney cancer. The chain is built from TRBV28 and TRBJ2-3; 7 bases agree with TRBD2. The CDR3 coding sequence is TGTGCCAGCAGTTTGGGGCGGGGGATGGTAGATACGCAGTATTTT. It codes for CASSLGRGMVDTQYF.